Listed here are 20 T cell receptor beta chains from one sample, sequenced in a study of blood T cell repertoires in COVID-19. This table comes from immunoSEQ multiplex PCR, and its TCRdb copy is limited to in-frame clones, with some not included. Here the sample spans 90,000 to 100,000 clones, approximately 87% being singletons. Material: peripheral blood. The source of these receptors is a human donor in a cohort sampled during active COVID-19.

This chain uses TRBV3-1 (or the pseudogene TRBV3-2) with TRBJ2-7; 7 nucleotides line up with TRBD1. The germline gives CDR1 LGHDT, CDR2 YNNKEL (reference sequence). The CDR3 is made up of 13 amino acids. V lost 8 bases to trimming and J lost 9 bases; unmatched junction nucleotides: 13. Here the CDR3 reads CASSGDSIGGQYF. The CDR3 DNA sequence: TGTGCCAGCTCCGGGGACAGTATTGGGGGGCAGTACTTC.

The chain is built from TRBV28 and TRBJ2-2; TRBD2 matches at 12 bases. CDR1 MDHEN and CDR2 SYDVKM come from the germline V gene. J gave up 7 bases and V 6 bases, and 12 bases lay outside the gene matches. CDR3 length: 17 residues. The DNA of the CDR3 is TGTGCCAGCAGCCCCCTCCTAGCGGGAGGGGTCGGCGGGGAGCTGTTTTTT. Translation gives CASSPLLAGGVGGELFF.

This clone has just one count. The J gene is TRBJ2-5, the V gene TRBV7-2; D might be TRBD2 (6 bases). The CDR3 extends over 16 amino acids. Germline V gene lookup returns CDR1 SGHTA and CDR2 FQGNSA. V dropped 2 bases and J dropped 1 base, with 14 bases sitting between them. CDR3 sequence: CASSLLANRPQETQYF. CDR3 sequence (DNA): TGTGCCAGCAGCTTACTAGCGAATAGACCCCAAGAGACCCAGTACTTC.

This sequence joins TRBV5-4 and TRBJ1-2; 9 positions match TRBD1. This CDR3 has 13 amino acids. The V gene end was trimmed by 7 bases and the J gene end by 3 bases; junction bases not matched to a gene: 4. Germline V gene sequence: CDR1 SGHNT, CDR2 YYREEE (reference sequence). The CDR3 spells CASSDRGDYGYTF. The CDR3 DNA reads TGTGCCAGCTCCGACAGGGGGGACTATGGCTACACCTTC.

The chain joins TRBV28 to TRBJ2-3, with 7 bases that match TRBD2. Per the germline V gene, CDR1 is MDHEN and CDR2 is SYDVKM. The CDR3 is 17 amino acids. Trimming cost V 9 bases and J 1 base; bases outside gene matches: 16. The CDR3 nucleotides are TGTGCCAGACCCCCGCTAGCGGACGAGCAGCGCACAGATACGCAGTATTTT. It is translated as CARPPLADEQRTDTQYF.

The table lists this clone with a few counts. The V and J genes are TRBV9 and TRBJ2-5; 12 bases line up with TRBD2. V dropped 0 bases and J dropped 2; count of bases not matched to a gene: 8. Per the germline V gene, CDR1 is SGDLS and CDR2 is YYNGEE. The CDR3 has 18 amino acids. The CDR3 region is CASSVGTSGDLRQETQYF. CDR3 DNA: TGTGCCAGCAGCGTAGGGACTAGCGGGGACCTAAGGCAAGAGACCCAGTACTTC.

This CDR3 is CASRVSGSTDTQYF. CDR3 sequence (DNA): TGTGCCAGCAGGGTTAGCGGGAGCACAGATACGCAGTATTTT. This chain joins TRBV28 and TRBJ2-3; TRBD2 aligns across 7 bases. Germline V gives CDR1 MDHEN, CDR2 SYDVKM. J gave up 0 bases and V 6 bases, and 3 bases lay outside the gene matches. There are 14 residues in the CDR3.

Turning to this clone: The junction and the germline gene differ at one end; a read error may be behind it. Other nucleotide sequences from this sample produce the same CDR3. The chain employs TRBV6-2 or TRBV6-3 and TRBJ2-7; 7 bases agree with TRBD1. In germline, CDR1 is MNHEY, CDR2 SVGEGT. The CDR3 totals 13 residues. CDR3 amino acids: CASSRQGSSEQYF. In nucleotides, the CDR3 is TGTGCTAGCAGTCGACAGGGTTCAAGCGAGCAGTACTTC.

This chain connects TRBV7-9 to TRBJ1-2, with D hard to call. V lost 5 bases and J lost 4, with 17 bases in between. The CDR3 runs to 15 residues. The V gene's germline CDR1 is SEHNR and CDR2 FQNEAQ (reference sequence). The CDR3 sequence is CASSTEGPPTYGYTF. CDR3 DNA: TGTGCCAGCAGCACCGAGGGTCCCCCCACCTATGGCTACACCTTC.

This clone was counted between two and nine times. V usage is TRBV5-6 and J usage is TRBJ1-6; 11 nucleotides line up with TRBD1. Per germline, CDR1 SGHDT and CDR2 YYEEEE. The CDR3 runs to 18 residues. J lost 6 bases, V lost 0 bases, and 8 bases had no gene match. CDR3 in amino acids: CASSLDGQGAFFNSPLHF. CDR3 coding DNA: TGTGCCAGCAGCTTGGACGGACAGGGGGCTTTTTTTAATTCACCCCTCCACTTT.

The gene calls are TRBV5-1 and TRBJ2-7; D remains unclear. CDR1 SGHRS and CDR2 YFSETQ come from the germline V gene. This CDR3 is built from 14 residues. The germline V and J ends were trimmed by 4 bases and 0 bases, with 11 bases remaining between them. CDR3 sequence reads: CASSNTTRSYEQYF. The CDR3 DNA is TGCGCCAGCAGCAATACCACTCGCTCCTACGAGCAGTACTTC.

This chain uses TRBV5-1 with TRBJ2-7; TRBD2 aligns across 9 bases. The V segment lost 0 bases and the J segment 0 bases; nucleotides outside the gene matches: 4. CDR1 SGHRS and CDR2 YFSETQ come from the germline V gene. The CDR3 is 16 residues long. The CDR3 bases are TGCGCCAGCAGCTTGGGACTAGCGGAAAACTCCTACGAGCAGTACTTC. Its protein is CASSLGLAENSYEQYF.

This chain links TRBV5-1 with TRBJ1-1; no firm D call. CDR3 length: 14 residues. Germline V gene lookup returns CDR1 SGHRS and CDR2 YFSETQ. Trimming removed 2 bases from V and 5 bases from J, with 13 bases in between. The CDR3 DNA is TGCGCCAGCAGCTTCGGACCCCCGGGGACTGAAGCTTTCTTT. Protein product: CASSFGPPGTEAFF.

V and J are TRBV21-1 and TRBJ2-7; the table's D call, TRBD1, was not checked against the DNA. TRBV21-1 is marked as a pseudogene. This CDR3 has 14 residues. CDR3 region: CASSDLGDSYEQYF. The CDR3 DNA follows: TGTGCCAGCAGCGACTTGGGGGACAGCTACGAGCAGTACTTC.

The chain combines TRBV7-2 with TRBJ2-1, with D possibly TRBD2 on 5 matching bases. Germline CDR1 and CDR2: SGHTA and FQGNSA. CDR3 length: 13 residues. The V end was cut by 6 bases, the J end by 0 bases, with 6 bases between. Here the CDR3 DNA reads TGTGCCAGCAGGGGGAGCTCCTACAATGAGCAGTTCTTC. The encoded protein is CASRGSSYNEQFF.

The rearrangement links TRBV21-1 to TRBJ1-2. TRBV21-1 is reported as a pseudogene. This CDR3 region has 14 residues. DNA of the CDR3: TGTGCCAGCAGCAAAGATCGGGGAAAAGATGGCTACACCTTC. As protein: CASSKDRGKDGYTF.

The chain joins TRBV11-3 to TRBJ2-2; D unresolved. The CDR3 extends over 14 amino acids. Trimming took off 3 bases at V and 2 bases at J, with 7 bases between the two ends. CDR1 SGHNT and CDR2 YENEEA come from the germline V gene. The CDR3 sequence: CASSLRINTGELFF. For the CDR3, the DNA is TGTGCCAGCAGCTTGCGGATAAACACCGGGGAGCTGTTTTTT.

This chain uses TRBV14 with TRBJ2-5; 11 nucleotides match TRBD2. Germline CDR1 is SGHDN and CDR2 is FVKESK. The CDR3 covers 16 residues. Trimming cost V 4 bases and J 5 bases; bases outside gene matches: 9. CDR3 in amino acids: CASSLRTSGPWETQYF. The CDR3 DNA reads as TGTGCCAGCAGCCTAAGGACTAGCGGGCCTTGGGAGACCCAGTACTTC.

This clone occurred a few times. The chain joins TRBV9 to TRBJ2-7, with 7 bases matching TRBD2. V was pared by 2 bases and J by 0 bases, with 2 bases of the junction left unmatched. The CDR3 is 14 residues long. Germline V CDR1 and CDR2: SGDLS, YYNGEE. The CDR3 reads CASSVGTNSYEQYF. DNA of the CDR3: TGTGCCAGCAGCGTTGGGACTAACTCCTACGAGCAGTACTTC.

The chain recombines TRBV2 with TRBJ1-3; the D is unclear. The CDR3 is made up of 13 amino acids. Germline CDR1 and CDR2: SNHLY and FYNNEI. Between the trimmed V and J ends, which lost 8 bases and 2 bases, there was a span of 10 bases. This chain's CDR3 is CASRVDTGNTIYF. Written as DNA, the CDR3 is TGTGCCAGCCGGGTAGATACTGGAAACACCATATATTTT.